The rows below give T cell receptor beta chains drawn from one sample of a study of shared clonotypes between healthy human individuals. Measured with immunoSEQ multiplex PCR; TCRdb has only the in-frame clones, and not every one. The table shows about 960,000 clones, with 76% occurring only once. The sample taken for sequencing was memory CD4+ T cells sorted from blood. These receptors came from a man younger than 35 in good health. The CDR3 runs from the conserved cysteine through the conserved F or W.

v_gene,j_gene,CDR3aa
TRBV5-1,TRBJ2-1,CASSSGLAGVEQFF
TRBV14,TRBJ2-2,CASSQDRVVGELFF
TRBV28,TRBJ1-2,CASQDRTYGYTF
TRBV30,TRBJ2-7,CAWSRRDPSYEQYF
TRBV19,TRBJ2-1,CASSMAQKGTGNEQFF
TRBV4-1,TRBJ2-5,CASSQDHSYIETQYF
TRBV5-1,TRBJ1-3,CASSLRAGSGNTIYF
TRBV25-1,TRBJ1-5,CASRGRGRFQPQHF
TRBV6-4,TRBJ1-1,CASSERGGLNTEAFF
TRBV5-6,TRBJ1-3,CASSFQLLSSGNTIYF
TRBV7-8,TRBJ1-3,CASSSQGTPGNTIYF
TRBV4-1,TRBJ2-3,CASSQDRVRTSKDTQYF
TRBV11-3,TRBJ2-1,CASSKQGGRNEQFF
TRBV7-9,TRBJ2-5,CASRRTSGAETQYF
TRBV18,TRBJ2-7,CASSPRRQGADEQYF
TRBV30,TRBJ1-3,CAWRRGGIGNTIYF
TRBV7-2,TRBJ1-1,CASRSGGGYTEAFF
TRBV18,TRBJ1-1,CASSGIGVAFF
TRBV19,TRBJ2-7,CASSINRNYEQYF
TRBV19,TRBJ1-6,CASSTMSSYNSPLHF
TRBV4-3,TRBJ2-4,CASSQVTSGSSKNIQYF
TRBV29-1,TRBJ2-2,CSVPSVRTANTGELFF
TRBV4-1,TRBJ2-1,CASSQAGTEVGNEQFF
TRBV7-2,TRBJ1-6,CASSSRTGGGHNSPLHF
TRBV6-5,TRBJ2-3,CASSWGSGESTQYF
TRBV6-5,TRBJ1-2,CASSYRDSSYGYTF